A single sample gave rise to the 16 T cell receptor beta chains below, sequenced in a study of CD8+ T cells in alopecia areata. Stated treatment: oral pan-JAK inhibitor, 5-10 mg twice daily. Once RNA had been extracted, it was reverse transcribed into cDNA to act as the sequencing template. The data were produced by immunoSEQ multiplex PCR, yet TCRdb's version contains in-frame clones alone and is incomplete. The sample yields about 270,000 clones, about three fifths seen once. This material consisted of CD4+ T cells sorted from blood, taken at approximately week 51, from a patient treated with tofacitinib. The receptors here all came from a human donor with alopecia areata.

J is TRBJ2-3 and V is TRBV7-9; 10 bases are shared with TRBD2. The V and J ends lost 5 bases and 0 bases, in that order; junction bases with no gene match: 5. The CDR3 is 16 amino acids. Germline V gives CDR1 SEHNR, CDR2 FQNEAQ (reference sequence). The CDR3 region is CASSTVAGGSTDTQYF. Here the CDR3 DNA reads TGTGCCAGCAGCACCGTAGCGGGGGGAAGCACAGATACGCAGTATTTT.

The chain combines TRBV2 with TRBJ2-7, with unresolved D. This CDR3 region has 15 residues. Germline V gene lookup returns CDR1 SNHLY and CDR2 FYNNEI. V lost 2 bases to trimming and J lost 2 bases, with 13 bases between them. CDR3 bases: TGTGCCAGCAGTGAAAGATCCCCAAACCCCTACGAGCAGTACTTC. It encodes CASSERSPNPYEQYF.

This chain links TRBV5-1 with TRBJ2-2; TRBD1 is a possible D gene (5 bases). This CDR3 contains 13 residues. V lost 4 bases and J lost 8, with 12 bases in between. CDR1 and CDR2 (germline): SGHRS, YFSETQ. The CDR3 DNA reads as TGCGCCAGCAGCCCCCAAGGGGCGGGGGAGCTGTTTTTT. Translating gives CASSPQGAGELFF. Complete variable domain (other parts from reference TRBV5-1 and TRBJ2-2): KAGVTQTPRYLIKTRGQQVTLSCSPISGHRSVSWYQQTPGQGLQFLFEYFSETQRNKGNFPGRFSGRQFSNSRSEMNVSTLELGDSALYLCASSPQGAGELFFGEGSRLTVL.

The chain employs TRBV30 and TRBJ2-4, with D unresolved. The germline V gene encodes CDR1 GTSNPN and CDR2 SVGIG (reference sequence). CDR3 length: 17 residues. V lost 0 bases and J lost 1, with 16 bases in between. The CDR3 loop reads CAWSVDRLGTAKNIQYF. The CDR3 coding sequence is TGTGCCTGGAGTGTCGACCGGTTGGGCACTGCCAAAAACATTCAGTACTTC.

The chain uses TRBV29-1 and TRBJ2-2; D possibly matches TRBD1 or TRBD2 (5 bases each). Germline V gives CDR1 SQVTM, CDR2 ANQGSEA. The CDR3 totals 14 residues. Trimming cost V 7 bases and J 4 bases, with 16 bases left between them. The CDR3 sequence is CSAPRGSPTGELFF. In DNA form, the CDR3 reads TGCAGCGCCCCGAGGGGCAGTCCCACCGGGGAGCTGTTTTTT.

The chain employs TRBV29-1 and TRBJ2-1, with 8 bases lining up with TRBD1. The CDR3 is 12 amino acids. V trimming: 4 bases; J trimming: 7 bases; junction bases outside the gene matches: 3. The V gene's germline CDR1 is SQVTM and CDR2 ANQGSEA. CDR3: CSVVDRVNEQFF. In DNA form, the CDR3 reads TGCAGCGTTGTGGACAGGGTTAATGAGCAGTTCTTC.

In this sample, this clone turned up a few times. The chain combines TRBV5-1 with TRBJ2-2; D call uncertain. The germline gives CDR1 SGHRS, CDR2 YFSETQ. The V end lost 4 bases, the J end lost 5 bases, and 6 bases lay between the germline ends. This CDR3 comprises 12 residues. CDR3 bases: TGCGCCAGCAGCGTAGAAACCGGGGAGCTGTTTTTT. Amino acid sequence: CASSVETGELFF.

Only a few counts were recorded for this clone. The chain recombines TRBV5-1 with TRBJ2-7; 9 nucleotides agree with TRBD1. Germline assignment: CDR1 SGHRS and CDR2 YFSETQ. With 3 bases clipped from V and 2 bases from J, the junction kept 3 bases outside the gene matches. This CDR3 has 14 amino acids. CDR3 nucleotides: TGCGCCAGCAGCTCCGGGACAGGGACCTACGAGCAGTACTTC. This gives the protein CASSSGTGTYEQYF.

Comments on this clone: Other DNA sequences in this specimen translate into the identical CDR3. This chain joins TRBV29-1 and TRBJ2-5; no reliable D call. This CDR3 spans 10 amino acids. V was clipped by 4 bases and J by 5 bases, with 5 bases between them. Germline V gene lookup returns CDR1 SQVTM and CDR2 ANQGSEA. CDR3 residues: CSVAGETQYF. DNA for the CDR3: TGCAGCGTTGCCGGGGAGACCCAGTACTTC.

Notes on this clone: The same CDR3 is also encoded by other DNA sequences in this sample. The V call is TRBV20-1, the J call TRBJ2-1; TRBD1 is a possible D gene (5 bases). V shed 6 bases and J shed 10 bases, with 13 bases lying between them. The CDR3 runs 11 residues. Germline lookup yields CDR1 DFQATT and CDR2 SNEGSKA (reference sequence). The CDR3 reads CSAVPDSEQFF. CDR3 sequence (DNA): TGCAGTGCCGTCCCAGACAGCGAGCAGTTCTTC.

This clone was counted a few times. V usage is TRBV25-1 and J usage is TRBJ2-1; TRBD1 matches at 10 bases. The V segment lost 2 bases and the J segment 7 bases; nucleotides outside the gene matches: 5. The germline V gene has CDR1 MGHDK and CDR2 SYGVNS. This CDR3 has 15 amino acids. CDR3 in DNA: TGTGCCAGCAGTGAAGCCGGACAGGGGGAGAATGAGCAGTTCTTC. Protein: CASSEAGQGENEQFF.

The chain joins TRBV30 to TRBJ1-2; D remains ambiguous. V lost 0 bases and J lost 0, with 8 bases in between. Germline assignment: CDR1 GTSNPN and CDR2 SVGIG (reference sequence). CDR3 length: 14 residues. CDR3 DNA sequence: TGTGCCTGGAGTGTAAATTTAGCTAACTATGGCTACACCTTC. Its protein product is CAWSVNLANYGYTF.

This clone has more than one count but fewer than ten. The V gene is TRBV10-3, the J gene TRBJ1-6; TRBD1 matches at 7 bases. From germline, CDR1 is ENHRY and CDR2 SYGVKD. The CDR3 consists of 12 residues. V was clipped by 5 bases and J by 8 bases; unmatched bases: 0. The CDR3, as DNA: TGTGCCATCAGTCAGGGGGATTCACCCCTCCACTTT. It translates to CAISQGDSPLHF.

The CDR3, as DNA: TGTGCCAGCAGTTTAGCGGAAGAGACCCAGTACTTC. Translating it yields CASSLAEETQYF. This chain connects TRBV6-1 to TRBJ2-5, with a weak D call TRBD2 (6 bases). Germline V gene lookup returns CDR1 MNHNS and CDR2 SASEGT. Trimming cost V 5 bases and J 3 bases, with 7 bases left between them. This CDR3 is built from 12 residues.

The table lists this clone with a count of one. The rearrangement joins TRBV4-3 to TRBJ2-7; 8 bases agree with TRBD1. The CDR3 sequence is 15 residues long. V shed 3 bases and J 6 bases; nucleotides not matched to a gene: 10. Germline assignment: CDR1 LGHNA and CDR2 YSLEER. The CDR3 coding sequence is TGCGCCAGCAGCCAGGGTGGGCAGGGGGCTAGCGAGCAGTACTTC. Its translation: CASSQGGQGASEQYF.

V and J are TRBV5-1 and TRBJ1-6; possible D gene TRBD1, 6 bases. Trimming took 4 bases from V and 7 from J, leaving 9 bases between them. CDR3 length: 13 amino acids. The germline CDR1 and CDR2 sequences are SGHRS and YFSETQ. The CDR3 sequence is CASSPDSNSPLHF. The DNA for the CDR3 is TGCGCCAGCAGCCCGGACAGCAATTCACCCCTCCACTTT. Using reference TRBV5-1 and TRBJ1-6 for the parts outside the CDR3, the full variable domain is KAGVTQTPRYLIKTRGQQVTLSCSPISGHRSVSWYQQTPGQGLQFLFEYFSETQRNKGNFPGRFSGRQFSNSRSEMNVSTLELGDSALYLCASSPDSNSPLHFGNGTRLTVT.